This T cell receptor beta chain was identified during a study of shared clonotypes between healthy human individuals. TCRdb keeps only in-frame clones here, not all; method: immunoSEQ multiplex PCR. The sample holds around 1.1 million clones; 70% to 80% are singletons and the top ten take under 0.8%. The V and J ends lost 0 bases and 5 bases respectively, with 19 bases between them. Per germline, CDR1 SGHAT and CDR2 FQNNGV. This CDR3 is built from 17 residues. Study conclusions and caveats: Having only a few donors restricted how much genetic and exposure-history diversity was captured.

Details on this clone: Its antigen remains unknown.

The TCR sequence derives from a man between 18 and 35 years old in good health. Some clones in this sample may be carry-over from other donors' samples. The chain uses TRBV11-2 and TRBJ1-2; D may be TRBD1 (6 bases). Sequencing input: memory CD4+ T cells from PBMCs. Stated subset: CD45RA-negative fraction. The CDR3 is CASSLEGLGGTRYGYTF. As DNA, the CDR3 is TGTGCCAGCAGCTTAGAGGGGCTGGGCGGGACAAGATATGGCTACACCTTC.